This T cell receptor beta chain emerged from a study of regulatory T cells in long-lasting Graves disease (dated by TCRdb to the early 2020s). About the investigation overall: Antithyroid drugs had been taken for less than 3 months by newly diagnosed Graves' disease patients. Patients with persistent Graves' disease were compared with patients with newly diagnosed Graves' disease using TCR sequencing and RNA sequencing of peripheral blood. The study was registered as a clinical trial and conducted in China. A total of around 35 samples underwent TCR sequencing: some 13 from persistent and around 20 from newly diagnosed Graves' disease patients.

The library was built by means of multiplex PCR. TCRdb lists the instrument as Illumina HiSeq 4000. CDR3 regions were amplified by Arm-PCR with iRepertoire HTBI primers to construct TCR beta libraries. Gel purification was performed on PCR products prior to sequencing. In the source study's methods: Gene usage analysis of CDR3 amino acid clonotypes used the 50 to 70 TRBV and around 14 TRBJ segments found across samples. COPE and FqMerger were used to merge the filtered high-quality paired reads into contigs. BLAST was used to align contigs to the IMGT TRBV, TRBD and TRBJ reference genes, and CDR3 was defined following IMGT. Any clonotype with a frequency above 0.1% was classified as a highly expanded clone. Shannon entropy was used to measure repertoire diversity, and the Gini coefficient was used to measure V-J evenness. Public clonotypes were defined as clonotypes shared by more than one individual. Through fastp at Q25 and MiXCR, TCRdb rebuilt clones from the public reads, retaining in-frame beta chains. Rows are combined by CDR3 protein, so each entry shows the most common genes and DNA. The V and J calls here are based on TCRdb, not the publication. The sample records over 200,000 distinct CDR3 sequences, roughly 18% of which are singletons. 14% of the sample goes to the ten largest clones.

The meaning of the sample's time point label: newly diagnosed GD, antithyroid drugs for less than 3 months. For both TCR sequencing and RNA sequencing, RNA was extracted from PBMCs using TRIzol. The diagnosis of Graves' disease was made according to American Thyroid Association guidelines. Patients were recruited from an endocrinology department in Xi'an, China. Each patient gave about 9.1 milliliters of peripheral blood, collected in an EDTA anticoagulant tube. Ficoll Paque Plus density gradient separation was used to isolate PBMCs, and no additional T cell sorting was done. An Agilent 2100 Bioanalyzer and agarose gel were used to assess RNA quality, and a NanoDrop 2000 was used to measure RNA concentration. General conclusions and limits of the study: Patients with persistent disease shared more public clonotypes (around 3,000) than newly diagnosed patients did (approximately 990). Compared with newly diagnosed patients, persistent Graves' disease patients had lower TCR Shannon entropy and fewer highly expanded clones, which suggests clonal expansion. Only the TCR beta chain was sequenced and analyzed. Peripheral blood alone was examined, since thyroid tissue, which constituted the primary lesion, could not be accessed. The small sample size was acknowledged by the authors as a limitation that may reduce accuracy.

Details on this clonotype: It has no known antigen specificity. Per-base qualities were not stored, and no clone one base away is much larger.

These records were also assigned to another study, of T cells in Graves' hyperthyroidism and ophthalmopathy. As that second study puts it: Graves' hyperthyroidism was defined as stable when no progression to ophthalmopathy occurred over 18 months of follow-up. Hyperthyroidism patients were aged 18 to 65 years and newly diagnosed, with disease duration of less than 2 months. Patients with uncontrolled infections, other autoimmune diseases, pregnancy or lactation were excluded. Clinical symptoms, serum thyroxine and TRAb, thyroid ultrasound, and orbital computed tomography formed the basis for the diagnoses. The TCR CDR3 was subjected to a first round of RT-PCR using the HTBI primer set and the Qiagen OneStep RT-PCR kit. Most expanded thyroid clonotypes (frequency above 0.001) were also detected in blood, a finding suggesting that blood repertoires may reflect thyroid immune responses. A model built on a 13 V-J signature distinguished ophthalmopathy from stable hyperthyroidism, reaching approximately 89% sensitivity and about 81% specificity in cross-validation and 80%/75% in testing. In validation, the model predicted progression to ophthalmopathy with roughly 66% sensitivity and around 72% specificity, a median of around six months before onset. TCR V-J signatures able to tell the groups apart were searched for in a discovery cohort of 100 patients, of whom fewer than 45 had Graves' ophthalmopathy and 55 to 60 had stable Graves' hyperthyroidism. Prospective prediction of ophthalmopathy was tested in an independent validation cohort consisting of roughly 20 hyperthyroidism patients and 15 or so patients who later progressed to ophthalmopathy. The 85 to 100 discovery patients were divided at random into training and test sets in a 7:3 ratio. In addition, the study compared T-cell repertoires in thyroid tissue and in blood from roughly six Graves' hyperthyroidism patients. Following sampling, methimazole starting at 30 mg daily was given to hyperthyroidism patients, and high-dose intravenous methylprednisolone was given to ophthalmopathy patients. Libraries were constructed in a second round of multiplex PCR, after which size selection and purification were performed. The libraries were sequenced on an Illumina HiSeq2000 using paired-end 100 bp reads. SOAPnuke was used to process the raw data, removing reads that contained adapters or uncalled bases, had a mean Phred below 15, or lacked an exact match to the constant primer or identifier. COPE v1.2.5 was used to merge the high-quality paired reads, and each unique nucleotide sequence was defined as a clonotype. MiTCR v1.1 was used to align the clonotypes against IMGT TRBV, TRBD and TRBJ reference segments. The analysis included only V-J combinations with a frequency above 0.0001, which together covered approximately 99% of the repertoires. The TCS score was defined as F50 (clonal expansion) divided by E x V (chaos), with BLOSUM62-based TCRdist calculated between CDR3 peptides within each V-J. Welch's t-statistics and random forest reduced around 550 V-J features to roughly 13, which were used in a naive Bayes classifier (R e1071). No statistical method was used to fix the sample size in advance, and group allocation was not hidden from the investigators. The paper reports TCR Vbeta CDR3 sequencing of approximately 140 peripheral blood samples: fewer than 50 ophthalmopathy, some 80 hyperthyroidism and 17 progressor patients.

The origin of this receptor is a woman in her 30s with Graves disease. Donor details come from another sample of the same person, matched by shared clones. The starting material was peripheral blood mononuclear cells (PBMCs), obtained at new diagnosis, from a patient treated with antithyroid drugs.

In nucleotides, the sequence is TGTGCCAGCAGCCCTTCGGGGCGGGCGTTCCAAGAGACCCAGTACTTC. It encodes CASSPSGRAFQETQYF. The chain uses TRBV7-2 and TRBJ2-5; the D call is possibly TRBD1 or TRBD2, each sharing 5 bases. In the germline V gene, CDR1 corresponds to SGHTA and CDR2 to FQGNSA. V loses 5 bases, J loses 1 base, and the germline ends lie 17 bases apart. Including cysteine and phenylalanine, the CDR3 has 16 amino acids. The CDR3 DNA has 48 bases and is translated from base 1.